This entry describes one T cell receptor beta chain. The data belong to a study of blood T cell repertoires in COVID-19. Overall study context: Sites in the United States, Italy and Spain provided acute and convalescent COVID-19 samples.

The CDR3 sequence is 11 residues long. Germline V gene sequence: CDR1 SQVTM, CDR2 ANQGSEA. V was pared by 7 bases and J by 4 bases, with 9 bases between. Per the original methods: Estimated nucleated cell counts came from reference gene primer amplification. The method was immunoSEQ multiplex PCR; TCRdb's version includes in-frame clones alone and lacks a portion of them. V and J calls and clone size are as listed in that table; D and trimming were resolved from the DNA. Of under 250,000 clones in the sample, around 83% were seen once. The chain carries TRBV29-1 and TRBJ2-3; D might be TRBD2 (7 bases). The sequencing sample was made of peripheral blood. The TCR was taken from a woman in her forties who had recovered from COVID-19. The CDR3 nucleotides read TGCAGCGGGGGGGGCCCAGATACGCAGTATTTT. As protein: CSGGGPDTQYF.